The sequence of this T cell receptor (beta chain) was determined in a study of cytomegalovirus exposure and HLA in healthy donors (TCRdb year 2017). Background for the entire study: An earlier analysis of approximately 640 of the donors reported more than 250 Gb of sequence data and about 100 million unique TCR beta sequences from about 179 million T cells. Donor age, sex, ethnicity and CMV serostatus were collected together with the repertoire data. Of the 350 to 450 genotyped donors, roughly 76% were placed in the genetic ancestry cluster associated with self-reported Caucasian donors. The study aimed to test whether cataloging public T cell receptors could reveal signatures of past pathogen exposure. A later genetic analysis used genome-wide SNP genotypes for about 65% of the roughly 670 donors, treating that subset as a discovery cohort. Every discovery cohort repertoire had been produced on one sequencing platform. Class I and class II HLA loci were covered by the typing at four-digit resolution. Besides the first cohort of 666 subjects, a separate validation cohort made up of roughly 120 different subjects was used. To study patterns of TCR occurrence, a later analysis re-analyzed previously published TCR beta repertoires from hundreds of donors and added high-resolution HLA genotyping. Using immunosequencing, the study profiled T cell repertoires from around 680 subjects and related those repertoires to cytomegalovirus serostatus. To decide whether each TCR beta V gene segment behaved as functional or pseudogenic, an earlier analysis of some 600 of the donors relied on high-throughput TCR beta sequencing. High-throughput TCR immunosequencing, statistical association of individual TCRs with disease status, and machine learning were combined to predict cytomegalovirus infection status. On average, around 230,000 unique TCR beta nucleotide sequences were sequenced per donor among 398 genotyped donors of the cohort, with about 19% of those sequences being non-productive. The number of donors typed differed by locus, with about 620-630 for A, B, C, DRB1 and DQB1, roughly 520 for DQA1, 600 to 610 for DPA1, and roughly 450 for DPB1. About five DR-DQ haplotypes were handled as single units for association and clustering, since linkage in the cohort was strong. In the later analysis, no new phenotypic data were used to find candidate immune exposures; instead, reliance was placed on TCR beta sequences and their occurrence across donors. An early release covering around 630 HLA-typed donors comprised about 300 gigabases of sequencing data and roughly 85 million unique TCR sequences. Results the study describes overall, beyond this receptor: In a later analysis, TCR association rates were found to vary across HLA loci, with the most associated TCRs seen for DRB1 alleles and the fewest for HLA-C alleles. For the cohort, immune exposure information was limited to CMV serostatus. The study gave a list of more than 150 TCR beta chains associated with cytomegalovirus. A further reported finding was that TCR beta sequences accurately predicted the HLA-A and HLA-B alleles for most subjects in the first cohort. An association between a missense DCLRE1C variant and V-gene and J-gene trimming of TCR beta chains was found in a later genetic analysis and replicated in an independent cohort. Most TCR sequences were seen in very few donors, while some public TCRs were found in many individuals. In a later analysis, HLA-associated TCR beta chains showed more clonal expansion and lower generation probabilities than non-associated chains that were equally common. Specific HLA alleles were associated with 15,000 to 20,000 TCR beta sequences at a false discovery rate of 0.05 in a later analysis. In a later analysis, most CMV-associated TCR beta chains were found to appear HLA-restricted, with HLA associations seemingly driven largely by CMV exposure. In an earlier analysis of about 540 of the donors, most TCR beta V segments were observed in productive rearrangements about 87% or about 30% of the time, broadly matching IMGT annotations. Three of the identified cytomegalovirus-associated TCR beta chains were confirmed in vitro to be specific for cytomegalovirus antigens. A later analysis reported that several top co-occurrence clusters appeared linked to parvovirus B19, influenza, CMV and Epstein-Barr virus. A group of highly shared sequence variants was considered likely to be a technical artifact of the sequencing pipeline. Roughly uniform sequencing depth across donors was assumed in presence/absence analyses, although this assumption may not hold. The classifier was reported to diagnose cytomegalovirus status with high specificity and sensitivity in both the original cohort and the validation cohort. The 87-base-pair reads could not distinguish some IMGT-functional V segments, including TRBV6-2 and TRBV6-3, so those segments were excluded. According to a later genetic analysis, donors in an Asian-associated ancestry cluster had fewer N-insertions in productive TCRs than the approximately 650-donor mean. Assigning TCR associations to individual alleles was difficult when HLA alleles, especially DR and DQ, strongly co-occurred. This cohort had only TCR beta chains sequenced, and the lack of alpha or paired-chain data limited which features could be detected. Linkage disequilibrium might explain the correlated functional status among segregating V segments, but an unknown experimental factor could not be ruled out. Because some donors lacked HLA typing at each locus, the association tests relied only on the typed subset. The authors suggested that the approach could potentially be extended to other disease states and immunological phenotypes. Because counts were too low, roughly 17 rarely observed V segments, including chromosome 9 orphons, were left out of the earlier analysis of several hundred of the donors.

The germline V and J ends show losses of 4 bases and 1 base respectively, and no gene match explains 4 bases of the junction. Taken from the germline V gene, the CDR1 and CDR2 loops are MDHEN and SYDVKM. Including cysteine and phenylalanine, the CDR3 has 15 amino acids. The retained sequence is limited to the CDR3, 45 bases, with the frame set at the first base. The library relied on the immunoSEQ multiplex PCR assay. For the multiplex PCR, a mixture combining 60 forward primers for TCR Vbeta segments and 13 reverse primers for TCR Jbeta segments was used. A multiplex PCR assay on genomic DNA amplified the CDR3 region of rearranged TCR beta genes. Amplified TCR beta libraries were sequenced as 87-base-pair reads on the Illumina HiSeq System. Per the original workflow: A later analysis counted about 80 million unique TCR beta chains across the approximately 700 repertoires, and some 11 million of these chains were shared by at least two donors. To remove PCR and sequencing errors, raw reads were error-corrected and collapsed into unique sequences using a nearest-neighbor algorithm that merged closely related sequences. V, D and J gene segments were assigned by aligning CDR3 sequences to IMGT reference sequences. Each retained sequence needed at least a six-nucleotide match to both a V gene segment and a J gene segment. A rearrangement counted as productive if the CDR3 had no stop codons and remained in frame with V and J, and every other rearrangement counted as non-productive. Following IMGT convention, CDR3 was defined as the stretch from the second conserved V-encoded cysteine up to the conserved J-encoded phenylalanine. Sequences without an unambiguous match to a single V gene segment were excluded from the earlier analysis of almost 600 of the donors. In an earlier analysis of several hundred of the donors, a V segment was called functional when productive rearrangements were above 56.7%, and segregating when the standard deviation between donors exceeded 5%. A statistical classification framework was developed to diagnose cytomegalovirus status using the catalog of TCR beta chain sequences. A later analysis assigned V and J genes by comparing TCR nucleotide sequences with IMGT/GENE-DB human TR gene sequences. In a later analysis, CDR3 sequences and most-parsimonious VDJ recombination scenarios were assigned using the TCRdist pipeline. A later analysis defined each TCR beta chain by its CDR3 amino acid sequence plus V-gene family, and excluded reads lacking a unique V-gene family. In a later analysis, fewer than 600 highly shared, low-generation-probability nucleotide sequences were removed to address suspected cross-contamination and a sequencing artifact. In a later analysis, a clonal expansion index for each public chain was calculated from normalized within-repertoire ranks of inferred template counts. In a later analysis, generation probabilities were computed using a VDJ recombination model fitted to out-of-frame rearrangements, and the results were checked against IGoR. In a later analysis, hypergeometric tests were used to score TCR-TCR, TCR-HLA and TCR-CMV co-occurrence, with a repertoire-size bias correction applied to TCR pairs. In a later analysis, false discovery rates were estimated by permuting HLA or CMV assignments 20 times. In a later analysis, co-occurring TCRs were grouped using DBSCAN, with TCRdist sequence similarity added in when clustering inside HLA-allele-positive subsets. Repertoires with fewer than 30,000 or more than 120,000 public chains, plus five repertoires with anomalous nucleotide sharing, were excluded from co-occurrence clustering. TCRdb took over this immuneACCESS table, retaining in-frame rearrangements with V and J assigned. Such tables are incomplete; in checked studies, under half of the missing clones stem from an unresolved V gene, and the remainder is unexplained. V and J calls and clone size are as listed in that table; D and trimming were resolved from the DNA. The sample includes approximately 100,000 clones, with approximately 85% observed a single time. The ten largest clonotypes hold 3% to 4% of the sample.

The cohort was made up of hundreds of healthy bone marrow donors. All cohort members were sampled while nominally healthy, although unrecorded immune exposures were likely present. The donor tested CMV seronegative and was one of the 352 seronegative cohort members. A peripheral blood sample was collected from each donor, and TCR beta sequencing was performed on peripheral blood mononuclear cells. The Qiagen DNeasy Blood Extraction Kit was used to extract genomic DNA from the blood cell samples. Turning to this clone: What antigen it recognizes has not been identified. No much larger clone exists at a distance of one base, and base qualities are not known.

The source is a man younger than 45 in good health and CMV-seronegative. This receptor chain uses TRBV28 and TRBJ1-5, with TRBD1 identical over 7 junction bases. Sequenced sample: PBMCs. The sequence in DNA is TGTGCCAGCAGTTCCTACAGGGGCAGCAATCAGCCCCAGCATTTT. Translated, it reads CASSSYRGSNQPQHF.